This T cell receptor beta chain was captured in a study of blood T cell repertoires in COVID-19. Study-wide context: Sample material is recorded as cDNA or gDNA derived from T cells, B-cell-depleted T cells, or PBMCs.

Recovered Cohort 3 donors showed two negative PCRs, clearance, or symptom resolution. V lost 1 base to trimming and J lost 5 bases, with 12 bases between them. The CDR3 contains 15 residues. The germline gives CDR1 LNHDA, CDR2 SQIVND (reference sequence). Method: immunoSEQ multiplex PCR; TCRdb's copy keeps in-frame clones and lacks some. In the table there are around 290,000 clones, approximately 86% of which are singletons. The rearrangement uses TRBV19 and TRBJ2-1; maybe TRBD2 (6 bases). Source material: PBMCs or T cells enriched from blood (not recorded which). The TCR was taken from a woman aged 18-30 years who had recovered from COVID-19. The CDR3 loop is CASSIAPLAHNEQFF. In DNA, the CDR3 is TGTGCCAGTAGTATAGCCCCCCTAGCGCACAATGAGCAGTTCTTC.